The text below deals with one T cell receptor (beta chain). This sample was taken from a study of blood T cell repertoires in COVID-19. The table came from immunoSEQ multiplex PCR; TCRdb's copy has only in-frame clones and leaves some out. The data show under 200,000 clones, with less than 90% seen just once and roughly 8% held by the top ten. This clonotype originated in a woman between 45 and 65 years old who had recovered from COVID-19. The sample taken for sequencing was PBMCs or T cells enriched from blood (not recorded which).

The CDR3 loop reads CASAGVDRGTDTQYF. CDR3 nucleotides: TGCGCCTCAGCGGGGGTTGACAGGGGCACAGATACGCAGTATTTT. V is TRBV4-1 and J is TRBJ2-3; the D gene is possibly TRBD2 (8 bases). The ends were cut back, 11 bases at V and 1 base at J, with 19 bases in the middle. CDR1 MGHRA and CDR2 YSYEKL come from the germline V gene. There are 15 residues in the CDR3.